This is a list of T cell receptor beta chains from one sample in a study of T-cell memory formation after mild COVID-19. TCRdb called the 5' RACE reads again in MiXCR, with one record for every CDR3 protein. There are about 350,000 distinct CDR3 sequences in the sample; under 25% occur only once, and around 20% lies in the top ten. The specimen sequenced was PBMCs or a T cell subset sorted from them (not recorded which). Receptors were obtained from a man in his late teens or twenties who had mild COVID-19 (a few samples of this study predate the infection). Cell type and time point are not known. Both conserved end residues are trimmed from each CDR3.

TRBJ1-3 | 10 | TRBV29-1 | SVWTSGNTIY
TRBJ1-2 | 12 | TRBV18 | ASSPFDSHYGYT
TRBJ2-6 | 15 | TRBV5-1 | ASSKGTDRPGANVLT
TRBJ2-1 | 11 | TRBV6-2/TRBV6-3 | ASSNGVYNEQF
TRBJ2-3 | 13 | TRBV5-1 | ASSFGTASTDTQY
TRBJ1-4 | 13 | TRBV6-6 | ASSYSTDAGEKLF
TRBJ1-1 | 14 | TRBV5-5 | ASSPSTGLMNTEAF
TRBJ2-7 | 13 | TRBV5-1 | ASSFDSGTEYEQY
TRBJ1-1 | 14 | TRBV6-2/TRBV6-3 | ASSRDSRGLSTEAF
TRBJ2-5 | 11 | TRBV5-1 | ASSSDRGLDQY
TRBJ2-1 | 9 | TRBV6-5 | ASSDRHSQF
TRBJ2-3 | 13 | TRBV11-2 | ASSSLGGSTDTQY
TRBJ1-3 | 12 | TRBV7-2 | ASSLAHSPDTIY
TRBJ2-1 | 10 | TRBV7-9 | ASSLATGGRF
TRBJ2-1 | 12 | TRBV25-1 | ASSQSDFYNEQF
TRBJ2-3 | 11 | TRBV28 | ASSIPQGHTQY
TRBJ2-1 | 15 | TRBV5-1 | ASSRTSGAFGYNEQF
TRBJ2-1 | 15 | TRBV11-2 | ASSLAPRGGAYNEQF
TRBJ1-5 | 9 | TRBV29-1 | SEYGGEPQH
TRBJ2-1 | 13 | TRBV12-3/TRBV12-4 | ASSLAGGPYNEQF
TRBJ1-1 | 15 | TRBV6-5 | ASSYSGVGWSGTEAF
TRBJ2-3 | 12 | TRBV3-1 | ASSLSWTSDTQY
TRBJ2-3 | 13 | TRBV20-1 | SARDPAGGTDTQY
TRBJ2-1 | 12 | TRBV6-5 | ASSQDFSYNEQF
TRBJ1-1 | 14 | TRBV5-1 | ASSPDRGQLNTEAF
TRBJ2-5 | 13 | TRBV4-1 | ASSQDPGNWETQY
TRBJ2-3 | 14 | TRBV10-3 | AISERTSGITDTQY
TRBJ1-2 | 12 | TRBV7-2 | ASSLVGIPGGYT
TRBJ1-1 | 12 | TRBV7-9 | ASSLGTGKTEAF
TRBJ2-5 | 14 | TRBV9 | ASSVWASGGGETQY